This record concerns one T cell receptor beta chain sequence. Antigen: not known. The data were taken from a study of T-cell reconstitution after alpha-beta-depleted transplantation in children. Unique molecular identifiers were incorporated when the TCRbeta library was constructed. TCRdb reprocessed the PCR reads via MiXCR and lists one record per CDR3 protein. The sample shows about 580,000 distinct CDR3 sequences, roughly 27% of them seen only once. Study-wide findings and caveats: Newly made T cells mostly supplied T-cell counts and diversity one year after transplant. Some patients showed high day-60 TCRbeta diversity, which derived from surviving recipient T cells and thymic progenitors.

The origin of this receptor is a boy under three years old with Wiskott-Aldrich syndrome, due to receive a stem cell transplant. The starting material was PBMCs, obtained before TCRalphabeta/CD19-depleted stem cell transplant.

CDR3 protein: CASSYSGFGQETQYF. CDR3 nucleotides: TGTGCCAGCAGTTACTCAGGTTTCGGCCAAGAGACCCAGTACTTC. The chain carries TRBV6-5 and TRBJ2-5, with D unclear. This CDR3 is built from 15 residues. Trimming removed 0 bases at V and 1 base at J, with 9 bases between. Germline-derived CDR1 and CDR2 are MNHEY and SVGAGI.